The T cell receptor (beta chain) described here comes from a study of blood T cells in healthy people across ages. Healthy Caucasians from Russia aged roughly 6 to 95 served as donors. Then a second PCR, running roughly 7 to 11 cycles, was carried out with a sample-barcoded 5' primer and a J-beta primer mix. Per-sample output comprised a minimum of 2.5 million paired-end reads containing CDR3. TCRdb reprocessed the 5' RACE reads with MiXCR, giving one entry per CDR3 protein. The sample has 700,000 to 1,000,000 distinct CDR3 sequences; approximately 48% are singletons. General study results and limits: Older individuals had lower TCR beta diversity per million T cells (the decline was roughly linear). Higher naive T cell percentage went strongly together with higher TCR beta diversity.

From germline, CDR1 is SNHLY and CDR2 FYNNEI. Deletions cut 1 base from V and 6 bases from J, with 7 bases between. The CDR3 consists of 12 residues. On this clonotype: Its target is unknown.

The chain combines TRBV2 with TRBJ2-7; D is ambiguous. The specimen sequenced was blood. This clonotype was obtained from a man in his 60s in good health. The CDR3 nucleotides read TGTGCCAGCAGTGAAGGACCCGTCGAGCAGTACTTC. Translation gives CASSEGPVEQYF.